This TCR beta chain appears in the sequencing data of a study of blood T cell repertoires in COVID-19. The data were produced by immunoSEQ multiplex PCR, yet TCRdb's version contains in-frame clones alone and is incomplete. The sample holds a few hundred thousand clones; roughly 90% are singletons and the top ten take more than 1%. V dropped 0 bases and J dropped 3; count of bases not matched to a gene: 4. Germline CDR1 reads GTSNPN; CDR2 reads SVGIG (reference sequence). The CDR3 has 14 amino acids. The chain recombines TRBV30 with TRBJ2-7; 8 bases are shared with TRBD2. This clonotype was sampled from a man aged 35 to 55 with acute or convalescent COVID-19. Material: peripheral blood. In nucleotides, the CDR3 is TGTGCCTGGAGTGTAACTAGCGGACTCTACGAGCAGTACTTC. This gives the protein CAWSVTSGLYEQYF.